Many counts were recorded for the clone carrying this T cell receptor beta chain. Antigen unknown. TCRdb re-analysed the multiplex PCR reads in MiXCR, keeping a single row per CDR3 protein. The data show over 35,000 distinct CDR3 sequences, with roughly 36% seen just once and roughly 11% held by the top ten. The sample is drawn from a study of breast tumors, draining lymph nodes, adjacent tissues. Germline CDR1 is MNHEY and CDR2 is SVGEGT. The CDR3 spans 15 residues. V shed 7 bases and J 0 bases; nucleotides not matched to a gene: 7. Study results and limitations: That most tumor T cells come from lymph nodes remained unproven. The data were judged consistent with most tumor T cells coming from lymph node and expanding in tumor. Tumor and nontumor repertoires were significantly more similar in luminal-like than in basal-like breast cancer. Tumors had less TCR diversity than lymph nodes, more than nontumor tissue.

The rearrangement joins TRBV6-2 or TRBV6-3 to TRBJ2-7; 9 nucleotides line up with TRBD2. Source material: breast tumor tissue. The sequence was obtained from a female donor with breast cancer. Some clones in this sample may be carry-over from other donors' samples. CDR3 protein: CASIEAGGPSYEQYF. The DNA of the CDR3 is TGTGCCAGCATTGAAGCGGGAGGCCCCTCCTACGAGCAGTACTTC.